This TCR beta chain was sequenced during a study of CD8 T cells in Susac syndrome (dated by TCRdb to the late 2010s). Background for the entire study: The study used repertoire sequencing to test whether antigen drove CD8+ T cell activation and differentiation in Susac syndrome.

Comments on this clonotype: What this receptor recognizes is not known. The record has no base qualities; no much larger clone is one base away.

From a lookup of the germline V gene, CDR1 and CDR2 are LGHNA and YNFKEQ. The cysteine opens and the phenylalanine closes a CDR3 of 15 amino acids. This entry keeps only the CDR3 DNA: 45 bases, framed from base 1. V is pared back by 0 bases and J by 4 bases, with 10 bases lying between the germline termini. Broad study findings and their caveats: The number of individuals in the TCR sequencing and HLA analysis was acknowledged as relatively small.

Peripheral blood CD8+ and CD4+ T cells from healthy donors, Susac syndrome patients and multiple sclerosis patients were profiled using high-throughput TCR beta sequencing. The multiple sclerosis controls were treatment-naive patients whose relapsing-remitting disease, either stable or active, fulfilled the revised McDonald criteria. Bulk CD8+ and CD4+ T cells were purified by magnetic negative isolation, whereas CD8+ TEMRA cells were enriched by FACS. Blood was drawn into EDTA tubes, processed within 24 hours, and PBMCs were isolated by density gradient centrifugation. PBMCs destined for TCR sequencing were cryopreserved in liquid nitrogen and later thawed in a 37 °C water bath. The sorted or isolated CD4+, CD8+ and CD8+ TEMRA cells had a purity of 90% or higher. RNA was extracted with the RNeasy kit and roughly 0.45 to 1 ug was reverse transcribed using random hexamers. TCR beta CDR3 regions were amplified with the immunoSEQ multiplex PCR assay covering 54 Vbeta and 13 Jbeta segments. PCR amplification bias was corrected by using a synthetic template baseline for primer optimization and computational correction. Per the original workflow: Only productive sequences were kept, with reads annotated to V, D and J genes according to IMGT and analyzed in immunoSEQ Analyzer. Clonality was computed as one minus Shannon entropy normalized by log2 of the number of productive unique sequences. For each patient and control, public and private clones were evaluated among the 100 most prevalent clones. A clone was defined as Susac-specific if it was absent from the healthy and MS cohorts, from over a thousand published viral clones and from other ImmuneACCESS disease sequences. The public sequencing data were trimmed at Q25 with fastp and processed into clonotypes with MiXCR by TCRdb, which kept only in-frame beta chains. CDR3 protein duplicates are merged, each entry listing the most common genes and DNA. TCRdb's processing, not the authors' own work, is the source of the V and J calls. The sample table lists hundreds of thousands of distinct CDR3 sequences, just under 95% of them with a count of one. The top ten constitute around 0.07% of the sample.

The chain was built from TRBV4-2 and TRBJ1-3; the D segment cannot be called with confidence. The TCR was taken from a human donor with multiple sclerosis. Source material: CD4+ T cells from PBMCs. The base sequence is TGTGCCAGCAGCCAAGACGGTGGTTACGGAAACACCATATATTTT. Its coded protein is CASSQDGGYGNTIYF.